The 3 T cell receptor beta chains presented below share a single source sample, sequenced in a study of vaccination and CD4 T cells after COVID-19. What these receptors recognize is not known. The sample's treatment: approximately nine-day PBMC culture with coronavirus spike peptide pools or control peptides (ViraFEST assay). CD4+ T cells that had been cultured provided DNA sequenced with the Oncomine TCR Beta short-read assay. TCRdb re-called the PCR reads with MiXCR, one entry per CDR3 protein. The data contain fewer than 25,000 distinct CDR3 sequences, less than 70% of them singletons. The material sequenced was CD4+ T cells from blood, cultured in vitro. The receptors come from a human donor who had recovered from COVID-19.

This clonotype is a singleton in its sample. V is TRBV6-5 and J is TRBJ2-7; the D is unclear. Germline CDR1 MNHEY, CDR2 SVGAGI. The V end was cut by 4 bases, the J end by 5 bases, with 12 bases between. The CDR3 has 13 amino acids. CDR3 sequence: CASSWLGNNEQYF. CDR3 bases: TGTGCCAGCAGTTGGTTAGGGAACAACGAGCAGTACTTC.

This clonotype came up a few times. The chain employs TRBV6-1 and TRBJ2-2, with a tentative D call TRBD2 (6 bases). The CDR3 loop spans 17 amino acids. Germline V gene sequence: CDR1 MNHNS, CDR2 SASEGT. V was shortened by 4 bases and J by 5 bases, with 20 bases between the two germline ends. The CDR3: CASSARAGQGRTGELFF. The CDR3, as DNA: TGTGCCAGCAGTGCCCGCGCGGGGCAGGGACGGACCGGGGAGCTGTTTTTT.

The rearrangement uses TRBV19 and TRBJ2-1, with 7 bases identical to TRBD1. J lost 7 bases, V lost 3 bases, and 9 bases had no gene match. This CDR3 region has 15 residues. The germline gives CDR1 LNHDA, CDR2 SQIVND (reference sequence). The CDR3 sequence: CASSMGRGLQNEQFF. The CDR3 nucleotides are TGTGCCAGTAGTATGGGTAGGGGGCTTCAAAATGAGCAGTTCTTC.